The next 14 T cell receptor beta chains were all read from a single sample in a study of shared clonotypes between healthy human individuals. Only in-frame clones appear in the TCRdb table, and some are missing; sequencing was by immunoSEQ multiplex PCR. The table lists some 2,100,000 clones, roughly 95% of them singletons, with roughly 0.13% in the top ten. Sequenced input: naive CD4+ T cells sorted from blood. As for subset: CD45RA+ positively selected. The origin of the receptors is a man younger than 35 in good health.

This clone appeared once. The sample has other DNA sequences that encode this CDR3 too. V gene TRBV18 combines with J gene TRBJ1-5; D gene ambiguous. V was cut by 3 bases and J by 0 bases, with 9 bases left in between. The CDR3 consists of 15 residues. Germline V CDR1 and CDR2: KGHSH, LQKENI. CDR3 region: CASSPNTNSNQPQHF. The CDR3 DNA is TGTGCCAGCTCACCCAACACGAATAGCAATCAGCCCCAGCATTTT.

The chain couples TRBV6-5 to TRBJ2-7; tentatively, D is TRBD1 (5 bases). There are 13 residues in the CDR3. Between the trimmed V and J ends, which lost 2 bases and 5 bases, there was a span of 10 bases. In germline, CDR1 is MNHEY, CDR2 SVGAGI. The CDR3 is CASSYSWGDEQYF. CDR3 sequence (DNA): TGTGCCAGCAGTTACAGCTGGGGCGACGAGCAGTACTTC.

This clone was seen a single time. The J gene is TRBJ2-5, the V gene TRBV2, with TRBD1 matching over 7 bases. Germline V gives CDR1 SNHLY, CDR2 FYNNEI. This CDR3 spans 12 amino acids. The junction had 4 bases not matched to a gene; V was cut back by 6 bases and J by 6 bases. In DNA, the CDR3 is TGTGCCAGCAGGACAGGGCTCAAGACCCAGTACTTC. Protein sequence: CASRTGLKTQYF. Full variable domain (missing parts from reference TRBV2 and TRBJ2-5): EPEVTQTPSHQVTQMGQEVILRCVPISNHLYFYWYRQILGQKVEFLVSFYNNEISEKSEIFDDQFSVERPDGSNFTLKIRSTKLEDSAMYFCASRTGLKTQYFGPGTRLLVL.

The chain recombines TRBV5-4 with TRBJ2-2, with D perhaps assigned TRBD1 or TRBD2 (5 bases each). Germline CDR1 SGHNT, CDR2 YYREEE (reference sequence). V was clipped by 1 base and J by 1 base, with 11 bases between them. CDR3 length equals 16 residues. This CDR3 is CASSLRDAQNTGELFF. CDR3 DNA: TGTGCCAGCAGCTTGAGGGACGCCCAGAACACCGGGGAGCTGTTTTTT.

The rearrangement joins TRBV6-1 to TRBJ2-3; TRBD2 might be the D (5 bases). Germline loops: CDR1 MNHNS, CDR2 SASEGT. This CDR3 region has 16 residues. With 4 bases removed from V and 3 bases from J, the gap between germline ends came to 17 bases. CDR3 DNA sequence: TGTGCCAGCAGTGCTTCCCCCGCGGGCGGAACAGATACGCAGTATTTT. Protein: CASSASPAGGTDTQYF.

With respect to this clone: In the same sample, other DNA sequences code for this CDR3. V is TRBV5-1 and J is TRBJ1-3; 7 bases line up with TRBD1. The CDR3 sequence is 15 residues long. Germline CDR1 and CDR2: SGHRS and YFSETQ. V lost 3 bases to trimming and J lost 0 bases; unmatched junction nucleotides: 3. The CDR3 reads CASSSTGSSGNTIYF. CDR3 nucleotides: TGCGCCAGCAGCTCGACAGGGAGCTCTGGAAACACCATATATTTT.

The V gene is TRBV6-5, the J gene TRBJ2-7; D perhaps matches TRBD2 (5 bases). Germline CDR1 and CDR2: MNHEY and SVGAGI. The CDR3 contains 12 residues. The V and J ends lost 6 bases and 4 bases respectively, with 10 bases between them. CDR3 protein: CASRGSSYEQYF. The DNA of the CDR3 is TGTGCCAGCAGAGGGAGTTCTTACGAGCAGTACTTC.

In this sample, this clone turned up once. This rearrangement joins TRBV18 to TRBJ2-3; perhaps TRBD1 as D (5 bases). Trimming stripped 6 bases from V and 3 bases from J, with 13 bases between. CDR3 length: 14 amino acids. Germline assignment: CDR1 KGHSH and CDR2 LQKENI. This chain's CDR3 is CASSPTARTDTQYF. The DNA of the CDR3 is TGTGCCAGCTCCCCGACAGCACGGACAGATACGCAGTATTTT.

Concerning this clone itself: The identical CDR3 is also encoded by other nucleotide sequences in the sample. The chain employs TRBV5-1 and TRBJ1-4; possible D gene TRBD1, 6 bases. This CDR3 is 16 amino acids long. Germline CDR1 is SGHRS and CDR2 is YFSETQ. V was pared by 0 bases and J by 3 bases, with 12 bases between. In DNA, the CDR3 is TGCGCCAGCAGCTTGGAGGGCGACAGGTCTAATGAAAAACTGTTTTTT. Its translation: CASSLEGDRSNEKLFF.

The chain links TRBV28 to TRBJ2-1, with 10 bases that match TRBD2. V was pared by 5 bases and J by 7 bases, with 8 bases of the junction left unmatched. This CDR3 has 15 amino acids. Germline assignment: CDR1 MDHEN and CDR2 SYDVKM. CDR3 amino acids: CASSVLAGEINEQFF. The DNA for the CDR3 is TGTGCCAGCAGTGTCCTAGCGGGGGAGATTAATGAGCAGTTCTTC.

The V gene is TRBV7-2, the J gene TRBJ2-1; 11 bases agree with TRBD2. Germline CDR1 reads SGHTA; CDR2 reads FQGNSA. The CDR3 runs to 14 residues. The ends lost 3 bases at V and 6 bases at J; junction bases unmatched: 1. The CDR3 sequence is CASSFLAGGNEQFF. The CDR3, as DNA: TGTGCCAGCAGCTTTCTAGCGGGGGGCAATGAGCAGTTCTTC. Looking up the rest from reference TRBV7-2 and TRBJ2-1 gives the full variable domain: GAGVSQSPSNKVTEKGKDVELRCDPISGHTALYWYRQSLGQGLEFLIYFQGNSAPDKSGLPSDRFSAERTGGSVSTLTIQRTQQEDSAVYLCASSFLAGGNEQFFGPGTRLTVL.

This clone was recorded only once. V gene TRBV25-1 combines with J gene TRBJ1-5, with 8 nucleotides matching TRBD1. CDR3 size: 15 residues. Unmatched junction bases numbered 6, after V lost 1 base and J lost 7 bases. Germline CDR1 is MGHDK and CDR2 is SYGVNS. The chain's CDR3 is CASSESGTGGQPQHF. The CDR3 DNA is TGTGCCAGCAGTGAATCGGGTACAGGGGGGCAGCCCCAGCATTTT.

The chain joins TRBV10-3 to TRBJ1-3; D may be TRBD1 (6 bases). V dropped 3 bases and J dropped 0 bases, with 15 bases sitting between them. CDR3 length: 17 residues. The germline CDR1 and CDR2 sequences are ENHRY and SYGVKD. CDR3 region: CAISERIQGVSGNTIYF. CDR3 coding DNA: TGTGCCATCAGTGAAAGAATACAGGGAGTCTCTGGAAACACCATATATTTT.

The chain combines TRBV5-1 with TRBJ1-2; 9 bases align to TRBD1. The J segment lost 2 bases and the V segment lost 4 bases, leaving 6 bases of the junction unmatched. Germline V gene sequence: CDR1 SGHRS, CDR2 YFSETQ. The CDR3 totals 15 residues. CDR3 bases: TGCGCCAGCAGCAAACAGGACAGGGGCAACTATGGCTACACCTTC. Amino acid sequence: CASSKQDRGNYGYTF.